This TCR beta chain was sequenced during a study of T cell responses to AZD1222 COVID-19 vaccine. Study outcomes and limitations: Sampling that yielded the repertoires occurred only after the peak T cell response.

CDR3 size: 13 residues. Trimming left V 8 bases short and J 8 bases short, with 17 bases between. Germline CDR1 is LNHNV and CDR2 is YYDKDF (reference sequence). Sequenced by immunoSEQ multiplex PCR; TCRdb stores in-frame clones only, minus some. The repertoire holds approximately 120,000 clones, roughly 93% seen once, with around 3.1% in the top ten. This clone was seen a single time. Its antigen is undetermined. The chain links TRBV15 to TRBJ2-3; either TRBD1 or TRBD2 may fit D (5 bases each). This receptor was taken from an adult in good health. The specimen comprised peripheral blood, sampled on day 0 of AZD1222 vaccination. The CDR3 protein is CATGTSLPITQYF. CDR3 coding DNA: TGTGCCACCGGGACCTCACTACCAATTACGCAGTATTTT.